This T cell receptor beta chain is from a study of blood T cells in healthy people across ages (dated by TCRdb to the mid-2010s). Looking at the study overall: In model experiments, roughly one uniquely barcoded TCR beta cDNA molecule per two T cells was captured by template switching. Age-related changes in TCR beta repertoire diversity were measured in the study by deep sequencing normalized with unique cDNA molecular identifiers. For two donors (one aged 18 to 30 and one aged 80 or older), the study analyzed two additional independent replicas of 1 million unique cDNA reads from the same blood draw. The donors were divided into four age groups: young (average roughly 17 years), middle-aged (approximately 42), aged (about 56) and long-lived (roughly 82). To avoid experimental bias, donors of different ages were distributed randomly across sequencing lanes.

Notes on this clonotype: The antigen it recognizes is unknown. No per-base quality is available; no much larger clone lies one base away.

Broader findings and caveats from the paper: Observed TCR beta diversity per million T cells fell roughly linearly with age, and a significant reduction was already apparent by age around 40. A strong correlation was found between observed TCR beta diversity and the percentage of naive T cells measured by flow cytometry. The long-lived group showed more naive CD4+ T cells, fewer expanded clones and increased TCR diversity than the aged group, suggesting age selection. Conclusive comparison of naive and antigen-experienced compartments was prevented by the profiling of bulk unsorted PBMCs. Because donor CMV infection status was unknown, age-related changes in expanded clonotypes were potentially confounded. Estimates of total diversity from one million sequenced T cells were regarded as lower bounds and underestimates.

The germline V gene gives CDR1 as SGHVS and CDR2 as FQNEAQ. For this chain, trimming is 5 bases at the V end and 3 bases at the J end, and the number of junction bases without a gene match is 8. Spanning cysteine to phenylalanine, the CDR3 consists of 15 amino acids. The CDR3 DNA has 45 bases and is translated from base 1. The library was obtained by 5' RACE. Instrument on record: Illumina HiSeq 2500. A second PCR of roughly 6 to 11 cycles was run with a J-beta primer mix and a sample-barcoded 5' primer. A template-switch 5' adaptor carrying 12 random nucleotides introduced a unique molecular identifier onto each TCR beta cDNA molecule. Each sample yielded at least 2.5 million CDR3-containing paired-end reads. All of the RNA was converted into first-strand cDNA using the Mint cDNA synthesis kit, with a TRBC-specific oligonucleotide serving as the primer. After uracil-DNA glycosylase treatment, a first 18-cycle PCR used universal primers M1SS and BC2_uni_R on all cDNA. Per the source publication's procedure: Each sample was normalized by randomly selecting 1 million high-quality reads, each carrying a distinct molecular identifier. Reads sharing molecular identifiers were discarded rather than binned into consensus sequences. CDR3 identification, clonotype clustering and error correction used MiTCR with a Q25 quality threshold and the strictest error-elimination algorithm. A nonparametric unseen species model with Euler transformation was used to estimate a lower bound on total TCR beta diversity. The public reads were reprocessed in TCRdb via fastp at Q25 and MiXCR, keeping in-frame beta chains. Each record represents a unique CDR3 protein, reported with the most common genes and DNA among its rows. These V and J calls rely on TCRdb rather than the paper's analysis. In all, the sample holds about 970,000 distinct CDR3 sequences, and 51% of those were seen once. Of the sample, over 20% is held by the ten largest clones.

The roughly 42 donors, aged 6 to 90 years, were systemically healthy Caucasian individuals from Russia. Each donor gave 8 to 10 milliliters of peripheral blood, collected into EDTA-treated Vacutainer tubes. Ficoll-Paque density-gradient centrifugation was used to isolate PBMCs, with at least 7 million per sample. Total RNA was extracted from PBMCs with Trizol reagent, with at least 6 micrograms obtained per sample. For every donor, flow cytometry on a PBMC aliquot measured the percentage of naive CD45RAhigh/CD27high T cells. This receptor was taken from a woman aged 55-75 years in good health. The sequencing sample was made of blood. The sequence links TRBV7-8 to TRBJ2-3, with 7 bases aligning to TRBD2. The sequenced DNA is TGTGCCAGCAGCCCTTCGGGACTATTTACAGATACGCAGTATTTT. Its protein product is CASSPSGLFTDTQYF.